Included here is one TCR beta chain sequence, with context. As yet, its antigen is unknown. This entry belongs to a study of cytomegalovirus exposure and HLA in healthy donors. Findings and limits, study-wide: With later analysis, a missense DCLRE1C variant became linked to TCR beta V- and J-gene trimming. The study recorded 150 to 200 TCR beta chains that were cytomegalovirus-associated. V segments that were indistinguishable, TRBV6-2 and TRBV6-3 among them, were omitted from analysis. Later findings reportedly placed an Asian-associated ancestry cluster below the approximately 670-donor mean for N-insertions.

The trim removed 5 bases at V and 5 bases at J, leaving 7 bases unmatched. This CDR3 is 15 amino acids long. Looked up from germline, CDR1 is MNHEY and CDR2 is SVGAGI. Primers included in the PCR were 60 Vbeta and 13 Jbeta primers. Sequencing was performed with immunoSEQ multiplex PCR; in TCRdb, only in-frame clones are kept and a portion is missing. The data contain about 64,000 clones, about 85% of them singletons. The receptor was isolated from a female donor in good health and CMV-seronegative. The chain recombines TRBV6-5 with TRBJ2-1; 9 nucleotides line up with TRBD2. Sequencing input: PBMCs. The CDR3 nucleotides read TGTGCCAGCAGTAAGCCGGGACTAGCAGACAATGAGCAGTTCTTC. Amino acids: CASSKPGLADNEQFF.